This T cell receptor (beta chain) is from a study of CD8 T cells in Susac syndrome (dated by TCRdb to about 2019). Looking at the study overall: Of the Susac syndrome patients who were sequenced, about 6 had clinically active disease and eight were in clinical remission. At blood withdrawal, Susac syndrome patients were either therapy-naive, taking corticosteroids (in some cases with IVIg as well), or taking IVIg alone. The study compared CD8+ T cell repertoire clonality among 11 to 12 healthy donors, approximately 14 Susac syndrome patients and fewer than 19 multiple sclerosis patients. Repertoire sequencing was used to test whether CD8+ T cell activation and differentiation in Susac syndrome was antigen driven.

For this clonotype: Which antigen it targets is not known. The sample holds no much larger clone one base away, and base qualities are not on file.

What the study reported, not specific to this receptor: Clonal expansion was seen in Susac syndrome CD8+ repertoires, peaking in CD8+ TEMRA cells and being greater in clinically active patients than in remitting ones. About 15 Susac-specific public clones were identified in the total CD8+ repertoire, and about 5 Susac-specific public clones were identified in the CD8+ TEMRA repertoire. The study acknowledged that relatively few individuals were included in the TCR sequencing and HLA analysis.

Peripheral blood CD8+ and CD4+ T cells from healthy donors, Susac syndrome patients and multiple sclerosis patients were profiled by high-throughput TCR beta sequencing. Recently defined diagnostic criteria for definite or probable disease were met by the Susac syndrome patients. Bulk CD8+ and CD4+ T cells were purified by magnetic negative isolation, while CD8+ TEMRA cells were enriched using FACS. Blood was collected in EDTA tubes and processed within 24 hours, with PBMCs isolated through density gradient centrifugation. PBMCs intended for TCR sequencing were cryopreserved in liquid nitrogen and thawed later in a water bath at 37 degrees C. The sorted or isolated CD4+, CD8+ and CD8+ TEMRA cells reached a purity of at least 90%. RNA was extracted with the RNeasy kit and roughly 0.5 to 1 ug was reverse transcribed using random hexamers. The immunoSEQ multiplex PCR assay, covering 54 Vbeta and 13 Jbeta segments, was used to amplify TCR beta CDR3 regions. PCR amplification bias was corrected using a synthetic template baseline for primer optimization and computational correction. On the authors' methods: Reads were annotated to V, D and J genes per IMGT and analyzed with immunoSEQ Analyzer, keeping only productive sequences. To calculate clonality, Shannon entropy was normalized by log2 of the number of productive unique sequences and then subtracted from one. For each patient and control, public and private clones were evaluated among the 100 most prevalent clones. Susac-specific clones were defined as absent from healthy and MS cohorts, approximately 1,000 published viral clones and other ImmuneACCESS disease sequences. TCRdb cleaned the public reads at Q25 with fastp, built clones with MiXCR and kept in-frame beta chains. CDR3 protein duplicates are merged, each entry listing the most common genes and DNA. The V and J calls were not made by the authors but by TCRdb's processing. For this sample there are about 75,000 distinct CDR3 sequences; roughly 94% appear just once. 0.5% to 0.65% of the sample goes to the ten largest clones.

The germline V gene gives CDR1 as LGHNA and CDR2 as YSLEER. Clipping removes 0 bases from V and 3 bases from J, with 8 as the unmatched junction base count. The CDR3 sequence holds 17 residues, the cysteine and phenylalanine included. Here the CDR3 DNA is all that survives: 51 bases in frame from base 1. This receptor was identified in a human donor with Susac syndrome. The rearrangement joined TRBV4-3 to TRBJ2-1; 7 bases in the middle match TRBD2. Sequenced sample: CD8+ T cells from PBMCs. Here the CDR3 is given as CASSQDYKAGIYNEQFF. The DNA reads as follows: TGCGCCAGCAGCCAAGATTATAAAGCGGGGATCTACAATGAGCAGTTCTTC.